A single sample gave rise to the 30 T cell receptor beta chains below, sequenced in a study of T cell clonality in common variable immunodeficiency (dated by TCRdb to between 2015 and 2017). These TCRs are of unknown antigen specificity. The investigation overall reported the following: CVID TCRbeta sequences reportedly showed fewer deletions and N-nucleotide insertions and lacked highly modified clones with 13 or more V deletions.

The method behind the library was the immunoSEQ multiplex PCR assay. TCRdb took this table from immuneACCESS and kept in-frame rearrangements with V and J called. Such tables lack part of the clones; where checked against another copy, unresolved V genes explain under half of the gap, and the rest is unexplained. The sample records approximately 20,000 clones, none occurring a single time. The top ten clonotypes cover 2% to 2.5% of the sample. Sequencing was performed on peripheral blood mononuclear cells. The receptors were sampled from a human donor with common variable immunodeficiency.

In its sample, this clone is medium-sized (0.01 to 0.1%). The read ends 3 residues shy of where the CDR3 ends; the end is completed using the germline J gene. This chain joins TRBV19 and TRBJ2-7; 12 positions match TRBD2. V trimming: 3 bases; J trimming: 3 bases; junction bases outside the gene matches: 3. Germline lookup yields CDR1 LNHDA and CDR2 SQIVND (reference sequence). There are 15 residues in the CDR3. The CDR3 spells CASSIASGGDYEQYF. CDR3 DNA (partial): TGTGCCAGTAGTATCGCTAGCGGGGGGGACTACGAG.

The table lists this clone with many counts. This CDR3 is CASSFGGNEQFF. The part of the CDR3 DNA that was read is TGTGCCAGCAGCTTCGGAGGGAATGAG. This chain connects TRBV5-5 to TRBJ2-1, with D possibly being TRBD2 (6 bases). Read sequence stops 3 residues before the CDR3 end, and the germline J gene provides the missing end. From germline, CDR1 is SGHKS and CDR2 YYEKEE (reference sequence). V lost 2 bases, J lost 7 bases, and 7 bases lay in between. This CDR3 has 12 amino acids.

This clone occurred many times. The observed sequence ends 3 residues before the CDR3 terminus, with the missing tail filled in from the germline J gene. The chain uses TRBV5-1 and TRBJ1-2; 8 positions match TRBD1. Trimming at V came to 1 base and at J to 7 bases, leaving 3 bases not matched to a gene. Germline CDR1 SGHRS, CDR2 YFSETQ. The CDR3 totals 13 residues. Partial CDR3 DNA: TGCGCCAGCAGCTTGACCAGGGGGCCTGGC. Residues: CASSLTRGPG. The full CDR3 protein is CASSLTRGPGYTF. Full variable domain (rest looked up from reference TRBV5-1 and TRBJ1-2): KAGVTQTPRYLIKTRGQQVTLSCSPISGHRSVSWYQQTPGQGLQFLFEYFSETQRNKGNFPGRFSGRQFSNSRSEMNVSTLELGDSALYLCASSLTRGPGYTFGSGTRLTVV.

This clone was observed at least ten times. The CDR3 loop is CATRDRGRETQYF. The covered CDR3 bases are TGTGCCACCCGGGACAGGGGACGGGAGACC. This chain connects TRBV19 to TRBJ2-5; 10 bases map to TRBD1. The read ends 3 residues shy of where the CDR3 ends; the end is completed using the germline J gene. From germline, CDR1 is LNHDA and CDR2 SQIVND (reference sequence). J gave up 5 bases and V 10 bases, and 7 bases lay outside the gene matches. The CDR3 runs 13 residues.

Ten or more counts support this clone. The missing CDR3 end, 3 residues past where the read stops, is filled in from the germline J gene. The chain recombines TRBV7-6 with TRBJ1-2, with D possibly being TRBD1 (6 bases). Germline CDR1 is SGHVS and CDR2 is FNYEAQ. The V and J ends lost 3 bases and 7 bases respectively, with 15 bases between them. The CDR3 covers 14 residues. The part of the CDR3 DNA that was read is TGTGCCAGCAGCTTGGGGGCACGTAAGGGTGGC. Amino acids: CASSLGARKGG. The whole CDR3 reads CASSLGARKGGYTF.

In its sample, this clone was seen many times. The sequenced fragment ends 3 residues before the CDR3 boundary, so the rest is inferred from the germline J gene. The chain couples TRBV28 to TRBJ2-7, with D perhaps TRBD1 (6 bases). Trimming shortened V by 3 bases and J by 4 bases, and 10 bases separated the two germline ends. Germline assignment: CDR1 MDHEN and CDR2 SYDVKM. This CDR3 comprises 13 residues. The CDR3 loop reads CASSLGQGYEQYF. The sequenced CDR3 bases are TGTGCCAGCAGTTTGGGCCAGGGGTACGAG.

Many counts were recorded for this clone. The read finishes 3 residues shy of the CDR3 end, and the germline J gene is used to complete it. This rearrangement joins TRBV7-7 to TRBJ2-2; the D gene is possibly TRBD2 (5 bases). Germline V CDR1 and CDR2: SSHAT, FNYEAQ (reference sequence). V gave up 6 bases and J gave up 2 bases, with 10 bases separating them. The CDR3 covers 14 residues. Partial CDR3 DNA: TGTGCCAGCAGACCCCTAGCTAACACCGGGGAG. It encodes CASRPLANTGE. The full CDR3 reads CASRPLANTGELFF.

This clone was seen at least ten times. The read finishes 3 residues shy of the CDR3 end, and the germline J gene is used to complete it. The chain uses TRBV14 and TRBJ2-5; 8 bases fit TRBD1. CDR3 length: 16 amino acids. The germline CDR1 and CDR2 sequences are SGHDN and FVKESK. The V gene end was trimmed by 2 bases and the J gene end by 1 base; junction bases not matched to a gene: 6. The CDR3 loop reads CASSQPGGDLQETQYF. The CDR3 bases that were read are TGTGCCAGCAGCCAACCAGGGGGCGACCTCCAAGAGACC.

This clone was seen many times. The CDR3: CASSLRTGSHFSYEQYF. The covered CDR3 bases are TGTGCCAGCAGCCTAAGGACGGGGTCGCATTTTTCTTACGAG. The chain couples TRBV27 to TRBJ2-7; D possibly corresponds to TRBD2 (5 bases). Read coverage stops 3 residues before the CDR3 terminus; the germline J gene supplies the remainder. In germline, CDR1 is MNHEY, CDR2 SMNVEV (reference sequence). Trimming stripped 6 bases from V and 4 bases from J, with 25 bases between. The CDR3 covers 17 residues.

This clone was counted at least ten times. Read sequence stops 3 residues before the CDR3 end, and the germline J gene provides the missing end. This chain links TRBV7-6 with TRBJ2-2, with 7 bases that match TRBD1. The CDR3 length is 15 residues. Germline V gene sequence: CDR1 SGHVS, CDR2 FNYEAQ. J lost 1 base, V lost 8 bases, and 7 bases had no gene match. The CDR3 bases that were read are TGTGCCAGCGGTCGGGACAGCATGAACACCGGGGAG. Translation gives CASGRDSMNTGE. The entire CDR3 reads CASGRDSMNTGELFF.

This clone was observed many times. The observed sequence ends 3 residues before the CDR3 terminus, with the missing tail filled in from the germline J gene. The chain carries TRBV19 and TRBJ2-7; the D gene is possibly TRBD1 (5 bases). Germline V lookup: CDR1 LNHDA, CDR2 SQIVND (reference sequence). Trimming shortened V by 3 bases and J by 4 bases, and 13 bases separated the two germline ends. The CDR3 spans 14 residues. CDR3 DNA (partial): TGTGCCAGTAGTATCGAGACAGACTTTTACGAG. Residues: CASSIETDFYE. The whole CDR3 protein reads CASSIETDFYEQYF.

This clone came up many times. At one end the junction does not follow the germline gene, possibly because of a read error. The CDR3 is CASSQSGFQETQYF. The part of the CDR3 DNA that was read is TGCGCCAGCAGCCAGAGCGGGTTCCAAGAGACC. This chain connects TRBV4-2 to TRBJ2-5, with TRBD2 as a possible D gene (6 bases). The read stops 3 residues short of the end of the CDR3; the missing end is completed from the germline J gene. The V gene's germline CDR1 is LGHNA and CDR2 YNFKEQ. The CDR3 contains 14 residues.

In this sample, this clone turned up many times. The CDR3 goes on 3 residues after the read ends, and that part is filled in from the germline J gene. The V gene is TRBV7-9, the J gene TRBJ2-3; TRBD1 matches 7 bases. Germline V gene lookup returns CDR1 SEHNR and CDR2 FQNEAQ (reference sequence). V gave up 5 bases and J gave up 6 bases; unmatched junction bases: 2. This CDR3 comprises 12 residues. The CDR3 DNA, read in part, is TGTGCCAGCAGCCTACAGGGGGATACG. It translates to CASSLQGDT. The whole CDR3 sequence reads CASSLQGDTQYF.

This clone was seen many times. Read data end 3 residues before the CDR3 end; the end is taken from the germline J gene. This chain connects TRBV20-1 to TRBJ2-5; 8 bases line up with TRBD2. Germline values: CDR1 DFQATT, CDR2 SNEGSKA (reference sequence). The V segment lost 8 bases and the J segment 5 bases; nucleotides outside the gene matches: 7. CDR3 length equals 12 residues. The sequenced CDR3 bases are TGCAGTTCTGGCCGCGGGAGGGAGACC. It is translated as CSSGRGRET. The entire CDR3 protein is CSSGRGRETQYF.

This clone is medium-sized. Read coverage stops 3 residues before the CDR3 terminus; the germline J gene supplies the remainder. This sequence joins TRBV19 and TRBJ2-4, with 9 bases aligning to TRBD1. Trimming took 6 bases from V and 0 from J; bases not matched to a gene: 12. CDR3 length: 18 residues. Germline CDR1 and CDR2: LNHDA and SQIVND (reference sequence). Here the CDR3 reads CASSFGTGKATAKNIQYF. CDR3 bases read: TGTGCCAGTAGCTTCGGGACAGGGAAGGCGACAGCCAAAAACATT.

Note on this clone: The observed sequence ends 3 residues before the CDR3 terminus, with the missing tail filled in from the germline J gene. The sample has other DNA sequences that encode this CDR3 too. The chain has TRBV11-2 and TRBJ2-7, with 15 bases fitting TRBD2. V gave up 5 bases and J gave up 6 bases; unmatched junction bases: 5. CDR3 length: 15 residues. Germline CDR1 and CDR2: SGHAT and FQNNGV. The CDR3 sequence: CASSLGTSGGLEQYF. The DNA read from the CDR3 is TGTGCCAGCAGCCTCGGGACTAGCGGGGGGCTCGAG.

This clone was seen at least ten times. The sequence runs out 3 residues before the end of the CDR3; the remainder is reconstructed from the germline J gene. The rearrangement links TRBV5-1 to TRBJ2-5; TRBD1 aligns across 9 bases. V dropped 0 bases and J dropped 6; count of bases not matched to a gene: 9. CDR1 and CDR2 (germline): SGHRS, YFSETQ. This CDR3 is 16 amino acids long. The sequenced CDR3 bases are TGCGCCAGCAGCTTGGGTGGACAGGGGTTCCGGAAGACC. Protein: CASSLGGQGFRKT. The full CDR3 sequence reads CASSLGGQGFRKTQYF.

This clone was seen at least ten times. The CDR3 end is not reached by the read, which stops 3 residues before it; the germline J gene fills it in. This sequence joins TRBV5-1 and TRBJ2-7; 7 nucleotides agree with TRBD1. The CDR3 is 15 amino acids. V trimming: 5 bases; J trimming: 3 bases; junction bases outside the gene matches: 11. CDR1 and CDR2 (germline): SGHRS, YFSETQ. CDR3 DNA, as far as it was read: TGCGCCAGCAGACAAAGACAGGGTGGATTCTACGAG. It is translated as CASRQRQGGFYE. The full CDR3 reads CASRQRQGGFYEQYF. Full variable domain (missing parts from reference TRBV5-1 and TRBJ2-7): KAGVTQTPRYLIKTRGQQVTLSCSPISGHRSVSWYQQTPGQGLQFLFEYFSETQRNKGNFPGRFSGRQFSNSRSEMNVSTLELGDSALYLCASRQRQGGFYEQYFGPGTRLTVT.

This clone was found many times. With the read ending 3 residues before the CDR3 end, the germline J gene is used to fill in that end. V and J are TRBV5-1 and TRBJ1-2; TRBD1 might be the D (6 bases). The CDR3 totals 14 residues. From germline, CDR1 is SGHRS and CDR2 YFSETQ. CDR3 protein: CASSLAEGVGGYTF. Partial CDR3 DNA: TGCGCCAGCAGCTTGGCCGAGGGGGTAGGCGGC.

This clone was detected many times. With the read ending 3 residues before the CDR3 end, the germline J gene is used to fill in that end. The chain has TRBV5-1 and TRBJ2-3; possibly TRBD2 for D (7 bases). CDR1 and CDR2 (germline): SGHRS, YFSETQ. V lost 4 bases and J lost 4, with 13 bases in between. The CDR3 consists of 14 residues. CDR3 DNA (partial): TGCGCCAGCAGCGCGGGGGCAACGGCAGATACG. Encoded protein: CASSAGATADT. The full-length CDR3 reads as CASSAGATADTQYF.

This clone was picked up many times. The read is 3 residues too short to cover the CDR3 end, so that end is filled in from the germline J gene. The chain joins TRBV5-1 to TRBJ1-1; 8 bases match TRBD1. This CDR3 has 15 residues. Trimming at V came to 4 bases and at J to 2 bases, leaving 7 bases not matched to a gene. Germline CDR1 SGHRS, CDR2 YFSETQ. This CDR3 reads CASSQGQGLNTEAFF. The CDR3 bases that were read are TGCGCCAGCAGCCAAGGACAGGGACTAAACACTGAA.

This clone was seen repeatedly, ten times or more. The read ends 3 residues early relative to the CDR3; the germline J gene fills the gap. This sequence joins TRBV7-2 and TRBJ2-2; D may be TRBD2 (6 bases). The CDR3 runs to 15 residues. The germline gives CDR1 SGHTA, CDR2 FQGNSA. Trimming removed 8 bases at V and 3 bases at J, with 16 bases between. CDR3: CASASQAGYTGELFF. The sequenced CDR3 bases are TGTGCCAGCGCCTCCCAAGCGGGCTACACCGGGGAG.

This clone was seen ten or more times. The read comes to an end 3 residues before the CDR3 does, leaving the germline J gene to fill in the end. The chain uses TRBV20-1 and TRBJ2-1, with TRBD2 matching 12 bases. CDR3 size: 16 residues. Germline CDR1 and CDR2: DFQATT and SNEGSKA (reference sequence). After removal of 1 base from V and 4 bases from J, the junction contained 5 bases not matched to a gene. CDR3: CSARASGGAGYNEQFF. Incomplete CDR3 DNA: TGCAGTGCTAGAGCTAGCGGGGGGGCCGGGTACAATGAG.

On this clone: The DNA ends 3 residues before the CDR3 does, and the rest of the CDR3 is filled in from the germline J gene. V and J are TRBV11-3 and TRBJ2-3; D is uncertain. The CDR3 spans 14 residues. Germline CDR1 reads SGHNT; CDR2 reads YENEEA. V was clipped by 1 base and J by 3 bases, with 8 bases between them. The chain's CDR3 is CASSLGHGTDTQYF. CDR3 DNA (partial): TGTGCCAGCAGCTTAGGTCACGGGACAGATACG.

This clone was counted ten times or more. The read halts 3 residues ahead of the CDR3 end, with the missing end drawn from the germline J gene. V and J are TRBV2 and TRBJ2-2; a weak D match, TRBD2 (7 bases). V was cut by 7 bases and J by 6 bases, with 15 bases left in between. The CDR3 contains 14 residues. Germline CDR1 reads SNHLY; CDR2 reads FYNNEI. The covered CDR3 bases are TGTGCCAGCAAGGTGGGGGGGCGTTCCGGGGAG. This sequence encodes CASKVGGRSGE. The full CDR3 sequence reads CASKVGGRSGELFF. The variable domain in full, with the rest retrieved from reference TRBV2 and TRBJ2-2, is EPEVTQTPSHQVTQMGQEVILRCVPISNHLYFYWYRQILGQKVEFLVSFYNNEISEKSEIFDDQFSVERPDGSNFTLKIRSTKLEDSAMYFCASKVGGRSGELFFGEGSRLTVL.

This clone occurred many times. The read is 3 residues too short to cover the CDR3 end, so that end is filled in from the germline J gene. The chain links TRBV11-3 to TRBJ2-2, with a weak D call TRBD1 (6 bases). CDR1 is SGHNT, CDR2 YENEEA, per germline. The V gene lost 8 bases and the J gene lost 5 bases, with 9 bases spanning the gap. The CDR3 is made up of 12 amino acids. The CDR3 bases that were read are TGTGCCAGCTCGAGGGGGACCGGGGAG. As protein: CASSRGTGE. The whole CDR3 reads CASSRGTGELFF.

This clone was seen at least ten times. The read finishes 3 residues shy of the CDR3 end, and the germline J gene is used to complete it. V usage is TRBV30 and J usage is TRBJ2-2; D remains ambiguous. This CDR3 has 12 amino acids. CDR1 is GTSNPN and CDR2 is SVGIG in the germline V gene (reference sequence). Trimming cost V 2 bases and J 4 bases, with 5 bases left between them. The CDR3 sequence: CAWSLFTGELFF. The covered CDR3 bases are TGTGCCTGGAGTCTATTCACCGGGGAG.

This clone was counted many times. Read coverage stops 3 residues before the CDR3 terminus; the germline J gene supplies the remainder. J is TRBJ2-1 and V is TRBV4-2, with TRBD1 matching over 10 bases. Per the germline V gene, CDR1 is LGHNA and CDR2 is YNFKEQ. Unmatched junction bases numbered 6, after V lost 5 bases and J lost 8 bases. The CDR3 loop spans 14 amino acids. CDR3 DNA (partial): TGTGCCAGCAGCTCTCGGACAGGGGGTGATGAG. It encodes CASSSRTGGDE. The complete CDR3 sequence is CASSSRTGGDEQFF.

This clone ranks as medium-sized. The read halts 3 residues ahead of the CDR3 end, with the missing end drawn from the germline J gene. This chain links TRBV2 with TRBJ1-1; D gene unclear. Germline V gene data show CDR1 as SNHLY and CDR2 as FYNNEI. The CDR3 length is 13 residues. Incomplete CDR3 DNA: TGTGCCAGCAGTGAAGCTTATGCCCCTAGG. It codes for CASSEAYAPR. The entire CDR3 sequence reads CASSEAYAPRAFF.

This clone came up many times. Read coverage stops 3 residues before the CDR3 terminus; the germline J gene supplies the remainder. Other DNA sequences in this specimen translate into the identical CDR3. The chain is built from TRBV2 and TRBJ2-7; 9 bases agree with TRBD1. Germline-derived CDR1 and CDR2 are SNHLY and FYNNEI. The CDR3 loop spans 13 amino acids. The V and J ends lost 7 bases and 6 bases, in that order; junction bases with no gene match: 7. CDR3 sequence reads: CASKTDRGIEQYF. The part of the CDR3 DNA that was read is TGTGCCAGCAAGACGGACAGGGGTATCGAG.